Detailed here is one T cell receptor (beta chain). Antigen unknown. This specimen comes from a study of CD8 T cells in Susac syndrome. Study as a whole: Among the Susac syndrome patients who underwent sequencing, about six had clinically active disease, while 8 or 9 of them were in remission. Overall study findings and caveats: No clonal expansion appeared among CD4+ T cells in Susac patients.

V lost 5 bases, J lost 4 bases, and 8 bases stayed unmatched. Germline V gene data show CDR1 as SEHNR and CDR2 as FQNEAQ (reference sequence). The CDR3 loop spans 15 amino acids. Sequencing of TCR beta drew on CD8+ and CD4+ T cells from blood. In contrast to the negatively isolated CD8+ and CD4+ T cells, TEMRA cells were FACS-enriched. RNA was extracted with the RNeasy kit, and a quantity of roughly 0.5 to 1 ug was reverse transcribed using random hexamers. TCRdb reanalysed the immunoSEQ multiplex PCR reads using MiXCR and keeps one entry per CDR3 protein. Altogether some 180,000 distinct CDR3 sequences are present, just under 95% being singletons, with the ten largest covering 0.099%.

This chain links TRBV7-9 with TRBJ2-1; 7 bases fit TRBD2. Sequences were obtained from CD4+ T cells from PBMCs. This TCR derives from a human donor with Susac syndrome. CDR3 coding DNA: TGTGCCAGCAGCCCCGGACTAGTTACATACAATGAGCAGTTCTTC. Its protein product is CASSPGLVTYNEQFF.